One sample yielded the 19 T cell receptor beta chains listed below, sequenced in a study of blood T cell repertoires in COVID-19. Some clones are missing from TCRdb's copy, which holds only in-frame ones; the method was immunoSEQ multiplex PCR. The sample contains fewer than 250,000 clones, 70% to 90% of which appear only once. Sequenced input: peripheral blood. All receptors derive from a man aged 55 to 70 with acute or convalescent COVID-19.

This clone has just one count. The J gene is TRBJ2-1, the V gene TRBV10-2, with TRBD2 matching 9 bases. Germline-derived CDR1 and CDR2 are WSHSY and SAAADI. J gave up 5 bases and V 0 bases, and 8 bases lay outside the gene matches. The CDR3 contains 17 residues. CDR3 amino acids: CASSESGGGAFDNEQFF. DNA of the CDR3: TGCGCCAGCAGTGAGTCTGGCGGGGGGGCTTTCGACAATGAGCAGTTCTTC.

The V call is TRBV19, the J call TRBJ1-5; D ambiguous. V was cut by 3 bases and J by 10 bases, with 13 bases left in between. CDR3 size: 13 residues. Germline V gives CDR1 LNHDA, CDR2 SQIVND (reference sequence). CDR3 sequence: CASSMIDPVPQHF. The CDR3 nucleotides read TGTGCCAGTAGTATGATTGATCCGGTCCCCCAGCATTTT.

In nucleotides, the CDR3 is TGTGCCAGCAGCGTAGTGGGGACACCTTCTTTCTCTGGAAACACCATATATTTT. This gives the protein CASSVVGTPSFSGNTIYF. The chain links TRBV9 to TRBJ1-3, with D maybe TRBD1 (6 bases). Trimming shortened V by 0 bases and J by 0 bases, and 16 bases separated the two germline ends. CDR3 length equals 18 residues. In germline, CDR1 is SGDLS, CDR2 YYNGEE.

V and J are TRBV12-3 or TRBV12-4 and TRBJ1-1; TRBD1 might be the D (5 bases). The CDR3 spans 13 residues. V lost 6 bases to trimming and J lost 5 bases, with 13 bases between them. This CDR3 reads CASRQGGSTEAFF. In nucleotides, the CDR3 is TGTGCCAGCAGGCAGGGTGGAAGTACTGAAGCTTTCTTT.

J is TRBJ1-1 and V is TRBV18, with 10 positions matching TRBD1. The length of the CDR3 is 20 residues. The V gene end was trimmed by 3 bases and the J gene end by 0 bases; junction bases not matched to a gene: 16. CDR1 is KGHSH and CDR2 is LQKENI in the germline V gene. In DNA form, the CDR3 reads TGTGCCAGCTCACCCCTCAGGACAGGGGGAGTGGGCCGCATGAACACTGAAGCTTTCTTT. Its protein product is CASSPLRTGGVGRMNTEAFF.

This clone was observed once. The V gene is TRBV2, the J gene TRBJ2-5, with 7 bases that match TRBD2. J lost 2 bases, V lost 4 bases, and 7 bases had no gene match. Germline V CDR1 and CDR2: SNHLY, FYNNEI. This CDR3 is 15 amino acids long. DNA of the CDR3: TGTGCCAGCAGTGGCAGCGGGGCACCTCAAGAGACCCAGTACTTC. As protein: CASSGSGAPQETQYF. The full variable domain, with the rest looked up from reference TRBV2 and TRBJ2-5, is EPEVTQTPSHQVTQMGQEVILRCVPISNHLYFYWYRQILGQKVEFLVSFYNNEISEKSEIFDDQFSVERPDGSNFTLKIRSTKLEDSAMYFCASSGSGAPQETQYFGPGTRLLVL.

The DNA of the CDR3 is TGTGCCAGCAGGATCAGGGGGTCTGGTGAAAAACTGTTTTTT. Encoded protein: CASRIRGSGEKLFF. This chain joins TRBV6-5 and TRBJ1-4, with TRBD1 matching over 7 bases. Germline CDR1 reads MNHEY; CDR2 reads SVGAGI. The CDR3 sequence is 14 residues long. Trimming took 6 bases from V and 7 from J; bases not matched to a gene: 8.

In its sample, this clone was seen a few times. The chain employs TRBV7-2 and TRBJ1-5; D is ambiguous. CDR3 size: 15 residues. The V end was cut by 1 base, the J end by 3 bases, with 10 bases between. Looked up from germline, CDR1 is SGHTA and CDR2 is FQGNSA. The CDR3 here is CASSLVTGSNQPQHF. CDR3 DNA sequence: TGTGCCAGCAGCTTAGTGACGGGTTCCAATCAGCCCCAGCATTTT.

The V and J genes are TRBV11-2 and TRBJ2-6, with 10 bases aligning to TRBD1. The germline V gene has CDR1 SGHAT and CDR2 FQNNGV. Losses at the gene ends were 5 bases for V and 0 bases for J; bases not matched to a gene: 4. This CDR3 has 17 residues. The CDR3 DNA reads TGTGCCAGCAGCCTGGGACAGGGGACCTCTGGGGCCAACGTCCTGACTTTC. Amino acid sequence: CASSLGQGTSGANVLTF.

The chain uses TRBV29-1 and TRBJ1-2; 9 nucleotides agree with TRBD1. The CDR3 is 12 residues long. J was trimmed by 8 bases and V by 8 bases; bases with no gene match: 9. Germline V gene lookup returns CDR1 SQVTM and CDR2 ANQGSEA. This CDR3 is CSTPGQGPGYTF. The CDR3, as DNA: TGCAGCACCCCGGGACAGGGCCCCGGCTACACCTTC.

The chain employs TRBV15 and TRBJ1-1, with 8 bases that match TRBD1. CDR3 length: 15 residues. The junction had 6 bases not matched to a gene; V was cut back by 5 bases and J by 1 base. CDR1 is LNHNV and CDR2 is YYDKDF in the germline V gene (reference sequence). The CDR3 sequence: CATSPRGQANTEAFF. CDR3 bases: TGTGCCACCAGCCCCAGGGGACAGGCGAACACTGAAGCTTTCTTT.

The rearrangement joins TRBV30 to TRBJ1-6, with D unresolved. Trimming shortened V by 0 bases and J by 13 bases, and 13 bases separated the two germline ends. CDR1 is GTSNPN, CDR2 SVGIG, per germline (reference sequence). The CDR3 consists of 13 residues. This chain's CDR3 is CAWSVTGPAPLHF. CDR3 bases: TGTGCCTGGAGTGTAACGGGTCCTGCCCCCCTCCACTTT.

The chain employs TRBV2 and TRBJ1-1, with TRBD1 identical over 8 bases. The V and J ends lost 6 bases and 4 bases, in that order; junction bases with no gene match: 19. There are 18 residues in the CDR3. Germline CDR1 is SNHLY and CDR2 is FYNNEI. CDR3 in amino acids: CASSATLPGGDGATEAFF. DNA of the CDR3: TGTGCCAGCAGCGCCACCCTTCCAGGGGGCGACGGGGCCACTGAAGCTTTCTTT.

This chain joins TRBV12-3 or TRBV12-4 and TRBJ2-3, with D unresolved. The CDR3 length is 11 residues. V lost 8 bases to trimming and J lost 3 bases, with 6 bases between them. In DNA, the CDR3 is TGTGCCAGCGAACTGACAGATACGCAGTATTTT. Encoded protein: CASELTDTQYF.

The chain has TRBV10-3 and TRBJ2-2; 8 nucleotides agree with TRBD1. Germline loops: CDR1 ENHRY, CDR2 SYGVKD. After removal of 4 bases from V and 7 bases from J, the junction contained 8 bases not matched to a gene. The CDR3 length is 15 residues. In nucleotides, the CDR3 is TGTGCCATCAGTGGGACAGGGTCAGAAGGCGGGGAGCTGTTTTTT. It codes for CAISGTGSEGGELFF.

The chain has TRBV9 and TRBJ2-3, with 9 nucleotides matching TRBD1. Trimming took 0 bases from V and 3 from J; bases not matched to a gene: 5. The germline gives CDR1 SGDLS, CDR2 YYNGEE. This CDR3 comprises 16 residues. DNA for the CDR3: TGTGCCAGCAGCGTAGGGACAGGGGTTAGAACAGATACGCAGTATTTT. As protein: CASSVGTGVRTDTQYF.

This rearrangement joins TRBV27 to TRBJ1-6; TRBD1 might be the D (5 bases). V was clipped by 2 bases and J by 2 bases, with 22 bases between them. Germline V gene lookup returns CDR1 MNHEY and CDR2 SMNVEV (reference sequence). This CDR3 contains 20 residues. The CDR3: CASSLRTGPQGGTYNSPLHF. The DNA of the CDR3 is TGTGCCAGCAGTTTACGTACCGGGCCTCAGGGAGGGACCTATAATTCACCCCTCCACTTT.

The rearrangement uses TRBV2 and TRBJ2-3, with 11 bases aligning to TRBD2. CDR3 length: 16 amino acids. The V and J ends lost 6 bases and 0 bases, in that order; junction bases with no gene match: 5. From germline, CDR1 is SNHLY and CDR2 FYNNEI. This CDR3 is CASRFRTSGSTDTQYF. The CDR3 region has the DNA TGTGCCAGCAGATTTAGGACTAGCGGGAGCACAGATACGCAGTATTTT.

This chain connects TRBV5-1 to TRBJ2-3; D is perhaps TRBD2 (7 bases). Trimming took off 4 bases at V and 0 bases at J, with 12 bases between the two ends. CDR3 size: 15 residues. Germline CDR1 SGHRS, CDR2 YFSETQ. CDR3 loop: CASSPRGPSTDTQYF. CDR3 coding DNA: TGCGCCAGCAGCCCGCGGGGGCCGAGCACAGATACGCAGTATTTT.